This note documents a single T cell receptor beta chain sequence. The antigen remains unidentified. The data were taken from a study of siplizumab effects on memory and regulatory T cells. Whole-study results and caveats: The apparent diversity of naive T cells exceeded that of memory cells, and naive T cells seemed to make a major contribution to the alloresponse.

Using immunoSEQ multiplex PCR, the repertoire was profiled, and TCRdb retains in-frame clones only, with some absent. The data show tens of thousands of clones, roughly 97% seen once. This CDR3 is 17 amino acids long. Germline V CDR1 and CDR2: SGDLS, YYNGEE. With 3 bases clipped from V and 2 bases from J, the junction kept 11 bases outside the gene matches. The sample comprised naive CD4+ T cells sorted from blood. The chain links TRBV9 to TRBJ2-5; 9 bases agree with TRBD1. The origin of this receptor is a human donor in good health. CDR3 region: CASSAARGTGRQETQYF. The CDR3 DNA sequence: TGTGCCAGCAGCGCAGCGAGGGGGACAGGGCGACAAGAGACCCAGTACTTC.